Listed here are 5 T cell receptor beta chains from one sample, sequenced in a study of PD-1 blockade in classical Hodgkin lymphoma. Libraries were prepared by immunoSEQ multiplex PCR; TCRdb keeps only in-frame clonotypes and omits some of them. This sample yields some 100,000 clones, of which 92% are seen a single time; 2.8% belongs to the top ten. Each patient's relapse followed autologous stem cell transplantation, and brentuximab vedotin exposure varied. Sample: peripheral blood mononuclear cells (PBMCs), taken at baseline. These receptors originate from a human donor with classical Hodgkin lymphoma.

CDR3: CASSITGGDTQYF. CDR3 coding DNA: TGTGCCAGTAGTATCACAGGGGGAGATACGCAGTATTTT. This sequence joins TRBV19 and TRBJ2-3; TRBD1 agrees at 8 bases. Germline V gives CDR1 LNHDA, CDR2 SQIVND (reference sequence). The CDR3 has 13 residues. The V segment lost 3 bases and the J segment 5 bases; nucleotides outside the gene matches: 1.

The rearrangement joins TRBV6-1 to TRBJ1-2; D gene ambiguous. CDR3 length: 13 amino acids. CDR1 and CDR2 (germline): MNHNS, SASEGT. Trimming took off 0 bases at V and 8 bases at J, with 10 bases between the two ends. For the CDR3, the DNA is TGTGCCAGCAGTGAAGCTTTCCATTCGGGCTACACCTTC. Translation gives CASSEAFHSGYTF.

The chain links TRBV19 to TRBJ1-1; tentative D call: TRBD1 (5 bases). This CDR3 region has 16 residues. Germline loops: CDR1 LNHDA, CDR2 SQIVND (reference sequence). Trimming removed 5 bases from V and 3 bases from J, with 19 bases in between. In nucleotides, the CDR3 is TGTGCCAGTAGTTCTCGGTTGGGCTGGGGCGACACTGAAGCTTTCTTT. Translation: CASSSRLGWGDTEAFF.

The V and J genes are TRBV6-5 and TRBJ2-3; TRBD1 matches at 10 bases. Trimming at V came to 6 bases and at J to 4 bases, leaving 7 bases not matched to a gene. CDR1 is MNHEY and CDR2 is SVGAGI in the germline V gene. CDR3 length: 15 amino acids. The CDR3 sequence: CASSSTGGRADTQYF. The CDR3 nucleotides are TGTGCCAGCAGCTCGACAGGGGGCCGGGCAGATACGCAGTATTTT.

This chain joins TRBV27 and TRBJ2-3; D is possibly TRBD2 (7 bases). V dropped 1 base and J dropped 2 bases, with 19 bases sitting between them. From germline, CDR1 is MNHEY and CDR2 SMNVEV (reference sequence). The CDR3 length is 18 residues. The CDR3 DNA is TGTGCCAGCAGTTTATGGGGAGGGGGGTATTGGGACACAGATACGCAGTATTTT. Its translation: CASSLWGGGYWDTDTQYF.